This T cell receptor (beta chain) was sequenced during a study of identical twins. General study findings and limits: With monozygotic twins, out-of-frame TCR alpha sharing exceeded what models estimated. Cross-sectional statistics underpinned the conclusions; the same donors were not followed. Within cord blood, abundant beta clonotypes carried fewer insertions, but memory repertoires showed no such trend.

This clonotype has at least ten counts. Its matching antigen is unknown. Germline CDR1 and CDR2: MNHNY and SVGAGI (reference sequence). This CDR3 contains 13 residues. V shed 1 base and J shed 5 bases, with 6 bases lying between them. TCRdb ran MiXCR on the 5' RACE reads and lists one entry per CDR3 protein. This table has 1.5 million to 2 million distinct CDR3 sequences, around a third appearing once. J is TRBJ1-5 and V is TRBV6-6, with D possibly being TRBD1 (6 bases). The sequencing sample was made of cord blood. The TCR sequence derives from a newborn girl in good health. This CDR3 is CASSYYRDQPQHF. The CDR3 DNA reads TGTGCCAGCAGTTACTACAGGGATCAGCCCCAGCATTTT.